A single T cell receptor beta chain is shown here with its context. Its matching antigen is unknown. The entry originates in a study of identifying expanded T cells in peripheral blood. Study conclusions and caveats: Across healthy donors, higher total template counts meant significantly greater approximately two-week count variance.

Generated by immunoSEQ multiplex PCR, the TCRdb table keeps only in-frame clones and is missing some. This table has roughly 86,000 clones, approximately 85% appearing once. Deletions cut 5 bases from V and 1 base from J, with 8 bases between. Germline CDR1 is SGHNT and CDR2 is YENEEA. The CDR3 sequence is 13 residues long. The specimen was blood. The source is a person aged 18 to 75 in good health. The rearrangement joins TRBV11-3 to TRBJ2-5; D ambiguous. The CDR3 region is CASSVGPQETQYF. The CDR3 nucleotides read TGTGCCAGCAGCGTCGGCCCCCAAGAGACCCAGTACTTC. Complete variable domain (other parts from reference TRBV11-3 and TRBJ2-5): EAGVVQSPRYKIIEKKQPVAFWCNPISGHNTLYWYLQNLGQGPELLIRYENEEAVDDSQLPKDRFSAERLKGVDSTLKIQPAELGDSAVYLCASSVGPQETQYFGPGTRLLVL.